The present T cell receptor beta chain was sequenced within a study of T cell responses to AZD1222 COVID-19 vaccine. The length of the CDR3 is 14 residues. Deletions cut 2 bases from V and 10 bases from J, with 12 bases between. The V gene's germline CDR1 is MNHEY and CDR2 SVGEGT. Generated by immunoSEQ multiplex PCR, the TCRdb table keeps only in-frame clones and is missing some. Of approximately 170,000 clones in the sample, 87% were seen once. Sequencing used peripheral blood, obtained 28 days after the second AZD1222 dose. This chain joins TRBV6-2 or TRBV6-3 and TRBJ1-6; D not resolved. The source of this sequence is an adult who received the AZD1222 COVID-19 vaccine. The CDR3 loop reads CASSYEGERSPLHF. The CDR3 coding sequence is TGTGCCAGCAGTTACGAGGGAGAGCGGTCACCCCTCCACTTT.